What follows are 30 T cell receptor beta chains derived from one specimen sequenced in a study of blood T cell repertoires in COVID-19. TCRdb keeps only in-frame clones here, not all; method: immunoSEQ multiplex PCR. In the table there are approximately 90,000 clones, approximately 86% of which are singletons. Sequencing input: peripheral blood. These receptors were collected from an elderly man with active or convalescent COVID-19.

This clone occurred once. The J gene is TRBJ1-1, the V gene TRBV28; D uncertain. CDR1 and CDR2 from the germline V gene are MDHEN and SYDVKM. V lost 5 bases to trimming and J lost 2 bases, with 3 bases between them. This CDR3 contains 11 residues. CDR3 loop: CASSQNTEAFF. In DNA form, the CDR3 reads TGTGCCAGCAGTCAAAACACTGAAGCTTTCTTT.

The genes are TRBV20-1 and TRBJ1-1; D is unresolved. V lost 3 bases to trimming and J lost 7 bases, with 15 bases between them. Germline V gene data show CDR1 as DFQATT and CDR2 as SNEGSKA (reference sequence). The CDR3 is 13 residues long. The CDR3 loop reads CSASVIRGNEAFF. CDR3 DNA: TGCAGTGCTAGTGTCATACGAGGGAATGAAGCTTTCTTT.

This clone was seen a few times. The chain employs TRBV5-4 and TRBJ1-6, with TRBD1 as a possible D gene (6 bases). V shed 0 bases and J shed 9 bases, with 10 bases lying between them. The CDR3 covers 14 residues. CDR1 and CDR2 from the germline V gene are SGHNT and YYREEE (reference sequence). Here the CDR3 DNA reads TGTGCCAGCAGCTTGGATGGGGGCAGTTCACCCCTCCACTTT. Protein product: CASSLDGGSSPLHF. The whole variable domain, filled in from reference TRBV5-4 and TRBJ1-6, reads ETGVTQSPTHLIKTRGQQVTLRCSSQSGHNTVSWYQQALGQGPQFIFQYYREEENGRGNFPPRFSGLQFPNYSSELNVNALELDDSALYLCASSLDGGSSPLHFGNGTRLTVT.

The chain couples TRBV19 to TRBJ2-5; a weak D match, TRBD2 (5 bases). Germline V gene lookup returns CDR1 LNHDA and CDR2 SQIVND (reference sequence). The CDR3 runs to 15 residues. V gave up 2 bases and J gave up 3 bases, with 13 bases separating them. The CDR3 spells CASSIQTSGKETQYF. The CDR3 region has the DNA TGTGCCAGTAGTATACAAACTAGTGGCAAAGAGACCCAGTACTTC. The variable domain in full, completed from reference TRBV19 and TRBJ2-5, reads DGGITQSPKYLFRKEGQNVTLSCEQNLNHDAMYWYRQDPGQGLRLIYYSQIVNDFQKGDIAEGYSVSREKKESFPLTVTSAQKNPTAFYLCASSIQTSGKETQYFGPGTRLLVL.

This chain's CDR3 is CASSRLPGHKYF. The CDR3 DNA follows: TGTGCCAGCAGCAGACTGCCGGGACACAAGTACTTC. The V gene is TRBV12-3 or TRBV12-4, the J gene TRBJ2-4; weak D call: TRBD1 (6 bases). This CDR3 is 12 amino acids long. With 6 bases removed from V and 14 bases from J, the gap between germline ends came to 17 bases.

The chain is built from TRBV5-6 and TRBJ1-4; D uncertain. Germline-derived CDR1 and CDR2 are SGHDT and YYEEEE. V lost 4 bases and J lost 0, with 16 bases in between. The CDR3 totals 17 residues. CDR3 region: CASSLGLFFATNEKLFF. In DNA form, the CDR3 reads TGTGCCAGCAGCCTAGGATTATTCTTCGCAACTAATGAAAAACTGTTTTTT.

In its sample, this clone was seen once. The gene calls are TRBV7-9 and TRBJ1-2, with D unresolved. The V end was cut by 5 bases, the J end by 8 bases, with 21 bases between. Germline V gene data show CDR1 as SEHNR and CDR2 as FQNEAQ (reference sequence). The CDR3 sequence is 15 residues long. CDR3 protein: CASSPRRGHPFGYTF. The CDR3 DNA reads TGTGCCAGCAGCCCCCGGCGAGGGCACCCTTTCGGCTACACCTTC.

The chain is built from TRBV7-9 and TRBJ2-3; 10 bases match TRBD2. Per the germline V gene, CDR1 is SEHNR and CDR2 is FQNEAQ (reference sequence). V was pared by 4 bases and J by 5 bases, with 9 bases of the junction left unmatched. The CDR3 runs 16 residues. This CDR3 is CASSSRSGRAVDTQYF. The CDR3 coding sequence is TGTGCCAGCAGCTCAAGGAGCGGGAGGGCCGTAGATACGCAGTATTTT.

V is TRBV5-8 and J is TRBJ2-3; TRBD2 matches 7 bases. Losses at the gene ends were 0 bases for V and 2 bases for J; bases not matched to a gene: 3. Germline V gene lookup returns CDR1 SGHTS and CDR2 YDEGEE. This CDR3 comprises 15 residues. The CDR3 sequence: CASSLGGRVTDTQYF. CDR3 nucleotides: TGTGCCAGCAGCTTGGGCGGGAGAGTCACAGATACGCAGTATTTT.

The chain employs TRBV6-2 or TRBV6-3 and TRBJ2-1, with 10 bases aligning to TRBD2. CDR3 length equals 20 residues. After removal of 2 bases from V and 4 bases from J, the junction contained 17 bases not matched to a gene. Germline CDR1 MNHEY, CDR2 SVGEGT. The chain's CDR3 is CASSYVWEGSGRSSYNEQFF. CDR3 in DNA: TGTGCCAGCAGTTACGTATGGGAAGGTAGCGGGAGGAGCAGTTACAATGAGCAGTTCTTC.

The chain joins TRBV11-2 to TRBJ2-7; 7 nucleotides agree with TRBD1. V was clipped by 1 base and J by 2 bases; unmatched bases: 5. CDR1 and CDR2 (germline): SGHAT, FQNNGV. CDR3 length equals 15 residues. CDR3 bases: TGTGCCAGCAGCTTAGTCATCCAGGGGGCCTACGAGCAGTACTTC. Residues: CASSLVIQGAYEQYF. The complete variable domain, with remaining parts taken from reference TRBV11-2 and TRBJ2-7, reads EAGVAQSPRYKIIEKRQSVAFWCNPISGHATLYWYQQILGQGPKLLIQFQNNGVVDDSQLPKDRFSAERLKGVDSTLKIQPAKLEDSAVYLCASSLVIQGAYEQYFGPGTRLTVT.

The chain couples TRBV4-3 to TRBJ2-1; 12 positions agree with TRBD2. Trimming took 2 bases from V and 7 from J; bases not matched to a gene: 6. Per germline, CDR1 LGHNA and CDR2 YSLEER. The CDR3 is 16 amino acids. CDR3 in DNA: TGCGCCAGCAGCCAATTTAGTCTAGCGGGGGGGAATGAGCAGTTCTTC. Encoded protein: CASSQFSLAGGNEQFF.

The V gene is TRBV29-1, the J gene TRBJ2-1, with 10 nucleotides matching TRBD2. Germline-derived CDR1 and CDR2 are SQVTM and ANQGSEA. The length of the CDR3 is 16 residues. Unmatched junction bases numbered 8, after V lost 6 bases and J lost 0 bases. CDR3 loop: CSVFLAGAPSYNEQFF. The CDR3 bases are TGCAGCGTCTTTCTAGCGGGGGCTCCCTCCTACAATGAGCAGTTCTTC.

V gene TRBV7-3 combines with J gene TRBJ2-3; 8 nucleotides align to TRBD2. CDR1 SGHTA and CDR2 FQGTGA come from the germline V gene. CDR3 length equals 16 residues. V trimming: 1 base; J trimming: 4 bases; junction bases outside the gene matches: 7. The DNA for the CDR3 is TGTGCCAGCAGCTTAATGGGAGCGGGAGCGGCAGATACGCAGTATTTT. Protein: CASSLMGAGAADTQYF.

This chain links TRBV4-2 with TRBJ2-3; D is ambiguous. Trimming removed 5 bases at V and 0 bases at J, with 12 bases between. The CDR3 runs 15 residues. Germline V gene data show CDR1 as LGHNA and CDR2 as YNFKEQ. The CDR3: CASSSQAASTDTQYF. CDR3 nucleotide sequence: TGTGCCAGCAGCTCCCAGGCTGCTAGCACAGATACGCAGTATTTT.

The gene calls are TRBV28 and TRBJ2-1; 9 positions match TRBD1. The CDR3 contains 14 residues. The ends lost 5 bases at V and 2 bases at J; junction bases unmatched: 1. Germline CDR1 and CDR2: MDHEN and SYDVKM. The CDR3 DNA reads as TGTGCCAGCAGTACAGGGGGCGCCTACAATGAGCAGTTCTTC. This codes for CASSTGGAYNEQFF.

This clone was found once. The rearrangement links TRBV10-3 to TRBJ1-1; possible D gene TRBD1, 6 bases. V lost 4 bases to trimming and J lost 3 bases, with 12 bases between them. Germline V gene lookup returns CDR1 ENHRY and CDR2 SYGVKD. This CDR3 is 14 amino acids long. The CDR3 loop reads CAISVTGRDTEAFF. CDR3 nucleotides: TGTGCCATCAGTGTTACAGGGAGGGACACTGAAGCTTTCTTT.

This rearrangement joins TRBV18 to TRBJ2-3; D perhaps matches TRBD2 (5 bases). Germline CDR1 KGHSH, CDR2 LQKENI. This CDR3 region has 19 residues. Trimming removed 3 bases at V and 0 bases at J, with 22 bases between. CDR3 sequence: CASSPRSLASRLSTDTQYF. CDR3 DNA sequence: TGTGCCAGCTCACCTCGCTCTCTGGCTAGCAGATTAAGCACAGATACGCAGTATTTT.

V is TRBV19 and J is TRBJ1-4; the D is unclear. Germline CDR1 is LNHDA and CDR2 is SQIVND (reference sequence). This CDR3 is built from 16 residues. V was pared by 7 bases and J by 0 bases, with 15 bases between. The DNA of the CDR3 is TGTGCCAGTACCTCTTTGCGGCATGCAACTAATGAAAAACTGTTTTTT. This translates into CASTSLRHATNEKLFF.

This clone was seen only a few times. The chain is built from TRBV4-3 and TRBJ2-2; D ambiguous. The CDR3 is 14 residues long. Trimming took off 4 bases at V and 7 bases at J, with 13 bases between the two ends. The germline CDR1 and CDR2 sequences are LGHNA and YSLEER. CDR3 sequence (DNA): TGCGCCAGCAGCCTAGACCCGAGTATCGGGGAGCTGTTTTTT. Amino acids: CASSLDPSIGELFF.

The gene calls are TRBV18 and TRBJ1-1, with TRBD1 matching 10 bases. Per germline, CDR1 KGHSH and CDR2 LQKENI. CDR3 size: 15 residues. Losses at the gene ends were 3 bases for V and 4 bases for J; bases not matched to a gene: 5. CDR3 coding DNA: TGTGCCAGCTCACCCCGGACAGGGGGTATCACTGAAGCTTTCTTT. Amino acid sequence: CASSPRTGGITEAFF.

The genes are TRBV5-1 and TRBJ2-3; 8 bases match TRBD1. Germline assignment: CDR1 SGHRS and CDR2 YFSETQ. V gave up 5 bases and J gave up 0 bases; unmatched junction bases: 2. The CDR3 runs 14 residues. CDR3 amino acids: CASRRTGSTDTQYF. Here the CDR3 DNA reads TGCGCCAGCAGACGGACAGGGAGCACAGATACGCAGTATTTT.

The V and J genes are TRBV6-5 and TRBJ1-1; no clear D. Germline-derived CDR1 and CDR2 are MNHEY and SVGAGI. The CDR3 runs to 13 residues. Trimming left V 4 bases short and J 8 bases short, with 14 bases between. The CDR3 DNA is TGTGCCAGCAGTTCTCAGGATGTTGACGAAGCTTTCTTT. Its translation is CASSSQDVDEAFF.

This clone was seen once. The V gene is TRBV5-8, the J gene TRBJ1-5; D gene unclear. Germline CDR1 is SGHTS and CDR2 is YDEGEE. Trimming pared 2 bases from V and 7 bases from J, leaving 10 bases between. This CDR3 region has 13 residues. The CDR3 sequence is CASSFGGSQPQHF. CDR3 DNA sequence: TGTGCCAGCAGCTTTGGAGGGAGCCAGCCCCAGCATTTT.

The rearrangement links TRBV10-3 to TRBJ1-1; D might be TRBD1 (6 bases). Trimming left V 3 bases short and J 1 base short, with 9 bases between. From germline, CDR1 is ENHRY and CDR2 SYGVKD. This CDR3 has 14 amino acids. The CDR3 region is CAISDPGQNTEAFF. The CDR3 nucleotides read TGTGCCATCAGTGACCCGGGACAGAACACTGAAGCTTTCTTT.

The J gene is TRBJ2-1, the V gene TRBV7-3; the match to TRBD2 covers 10 bases. V was pared by 0 bases and J by 7 bases, with 6 bases of the junction left unmatched. From germline, CDR1 is SGHTA and CDR2 FQGTGA. This CDR3 spans 16 amino acids. The chain's CDR3 is CASSLTAASGRNEQFF. CDR3 nucleotides: TGTGCCAGCAGCTTAACGGCGGCTAGCGGGAGAAATGAGCAGTTCTTC.

This chain uses TRBV28 with TRBJ1-5; 10 nucleotides line up with TRBD1. The CDR3 totals 15 residues. V was pared by 7 bases and J by 1 base, with 4 bases of the junction left unmatched. From germline, CDR1 is MDHEN and CDR2 SYDVKM. This chain's CDR3 is CASTVGQGSNQPQHF. The CDR3 DNA sequence: TGTGCCAGCACTGTGGGACAGGGGAGCAATCAGCCCCAGCATTTT.

V usage is TRBV7-2 and J usage is TRBJ1-3; D not certain. Germline V lookup: CDR1 SGHTA, CDR2 FQGNSA. V dropped 2 bases and J dropped 0 bases, with 11 bases sitting between them. The CDR3 contains 16 residues. The chain's CDR3 is CASSLNGRNSGNTIYF. CDR3 sequence (DNA): TGTGCCAGCAGCTTAAATGGGAGAAACTCTGGAAACACCATATATTTT.

This chain uses TRBV14 with TRBJ2-7; D is possibly TRBD1 (6 bases). The CDR3 has 13 amino acids. Trimming took 4 bases from V and 0 from J, leaving 7 bases between them. Germline CDR1 reads SGHDN; CDR2 reads FVKESK. The CDR3 DNA follows: TGTGCCAGCAGCCTGGGACACTCCTACGAGCAGTACTTC. Translation gives CASSLGHSYEQYF.

V usage is TRBV5-8 and J usage is TRBJ2-6; D unclear. V dropped 0 bases and J dropped 0 bases, with 4 bases sitting between them. Germline V gene data show CDR1 as SGHTS and CDR2 as YDEGEE. The CDR3 runs 15 residues. In DNA form, the CDR3 reads TGTGCCAGCAGCTTGGTAAACTCTGGGGCCAACGTCCTGACTTTC. It yields the protein CASSLVNSGANVLTF.